The 30 T cell receptor beta chains below were found in one sample sequenced in a study of human T cells and chemical hapten exposure. TCRdb reprocessed the RACE reads via MiXCR and lists one record per CDR3 protein. Among tens of thousands of distinct CDR3 sequences listed, 8.5% to 10% were seen once. Noted time point: pre-sensitization, week 0. Documented treatment: therapeutic diphenylcyclopropenone sensitization with weekly scalp DPC. The material sequenced was whole blood, taken in connection with sensitization to the hapten diphenylcyclopropenone (DPC). Source of these receptors: a woman in her thirties or forties with alopecia areata. Some clones in this sample may be carry-over from other donors' samples.

Ten or more counts support this clonotype. The rearrangement uses TRBV7-8 and TRBJ1-3; unclear D gene. This CDR3 comprises 15 residues. The ends were cut back, 2 bases at V and 0 bases at J, with 8 bases in the middle. Germline CDR1 SGHVS, CDR2 FQNEAQ. DNA of the CDR3: TGTGCCAGCAGCTTACGGGGTCCCTCTGGAAACACCATATATTTT. As protein: CASSLRGPSGNTIYF. Supplemented by reference TRBV7-8 and TRBJ1-3, the full variable domain reads GAGVSQSPRYKVAKRGQDVALRCDPISGHVSLFWYQQALGQGPEFLTYFQNEAQLDKSGLPSDRFFAERPEGSVSTLKIQRTQQEDSAVYLCASSLRGPSGNTIYFGEGSWLTVV.

This clonotype was recorded many times. This sequence joins TRBV4-2 and TRBJ2-1; D is perhaps TRBD2 (5 bases). The germline V and J ends were trimmed by 1 base and 10 bases, with 11 bases remaining between them. The CDR3 has 13 residues. Germline values: CDR1 LGHNA, CDR2 YNFKEQ. The CDR3 DNA follows: TGTGCCAGCAGCCAAGTCGTGCGGGCCGAGCAGTTCTTC. It encodes CASSQVVRAEQFF.

This clonotype was counted only a few times. Mismatch with germline at one junction end may stem from a read error. The chain has TRBV3-1 and TRBJ2-5, with 8 bases fitting TRBD2. The germline V gene has CDR1 LGHDT and CDR2 YNNKEL (reference sequence). This CDR3 is 18 amino acids long. This CDR3 reads CVSSQDLMIAGFQETQYF. For the CDR3, the DNA is TGTGTCAGCAGCCAAGATTTAATGATAGCGGGGTTTCAAGAGACCCAGTACTTC.

This clonotype was seen at least ten times. The chain carries TRBV4-1 and TRBJ1-5; a weak D match, TRBD1 (5 bases). CDR1 is MGHRA, CDR2 YSYEKL, per germline. V was shortened by 1 base and J by 2 bases, with 6 bases between the two germline ends. The CDR3 consists of 14 residues. The CDR3 sequence is CASSQAGGNQPQHF. In nucleotides, the CDR3 is TGCGCCAGCAGCCAAGCGGGGGGCAATCAGCCCCAGCATTTT.

This clonotype has ten or more counts. The chain joins TRBV7-9 to TRBJ2-7; D possibly corresponds to TRBD1 (6 bases). The CDR3 is 12 amino acids. V was trimmed by 3 bases and J by 7 bases, leaving 10 bases between them. CDR1 SEHNR and CDR2 FQNEAQ come from the germline V gene (reference sequence). This CDR3 is CASSFSGTEQYF. In DNA, the CDR3 is TGTGCCAGCAGCTTTTCGGGGACAGAGCAGTACTTC.

This clonotype was found once. Since a much larger clone is just one base distant, this may be a read error. The chain combines TRBV7-9 with TRBJ2-7; D remains ambiguous. Trimming removed 5 bases at V and 3 bases at J, with 8 bases between. Germline lookup yields CDR1 SEHNR and CDR2 FQNEAQ (reference sequence). The CDR3 loop spans 12 amino acids. The CDR3 here is CASSPELYEQYF. In DNA, the CDR3 is TGTGCCAGCAGCCCCGAACTCTACGAGCAGTACTTC. The full variable domain, completed using reference TRBV7-9 and TRBJ2-7, is DTGVSQNPRHKITKRGQNVTFRCDPISEHNRLYWYRQTLGQGPEFLTYFQNEAQLEKSRLLSDRFSAERPKGSFSTLEIQRTEQGDSAMYLCASSPELYEQYFGPGTRLTVT.

This clonotype was counted at least ten times. The chain uses TRBV7-2 and TRBJ2-7; 7 bases fit TRBD1. The CDR3 is 13 residues long. V lost 5 bases, J lost 3 bases, and 4 bases stayed unmatched. The germline V gene has CDR1 SGHTA and CDR2 FQGNSA. The CDR3 here is CASSGQDHYEQYF. The CDR3 nucleotides read TGTGCCAGCAGCGGACAGGACCACTACGAGCAGTACTTC.

This clonotype has just a few counts. V usage is TRBV7-2 and J usage is TRBJ2-5; D remains unclear. There are 15 residues in the CDR3. CDR1 and CDR2 (germline): SGHTA, FQGNSA. Trimming pared 0 bases from V and 1 base from J, leaving 9 bases between. CDR3 DNA: TGTGCCAGCAGCTTAGCTCGTCGGGTCCAAGAGACCCAGTACTTC. Protein product: CASSLARRVQETQYF.

In its sample, this clonotype was seen many times. J is TRBJ2-1 and V is TRBV29-1, with 10 bases fitting TRBD2. Germline V lookup: CDR1 SQVTM, CDR2 ANQGSEA. CDR3 length equals 15 residues. J lost 8 bases, V lost 2 bases, and 9 bases had no gene match. The CDR3 region is CSVEKASGGSDEQFF. The CDR3 coding sequence is TGCAGCGTTGAAAAGGCTAGCGGGGGTTCCGATGAGCAGTTCTTC.

The table lists this clonotype with a few counts. This sequence joins TRBV28 and TRBJ1-4; D not resolved. The germline gives CDR1 MDHEN, CDR2 SYDVKM. The CDR3 covers 10 residues. V shed 10 bases and J shed 7 bases, with 7 bases lying between them. This CDR3 reads CATRVEKLFF. In DNA, the CDR3 is TGTGCCACCCGAGTTGAAAAACTGTTTTTT.

A few counts support this clonotype. The CDR3 region has the DNA TGTGCCAGCAGCCGCTCAATAGAGGATCTCCGGGACAGGGGGCGTCGGGAGCAGTACTTC. It codes for CASSRSIEDLRDRGRREQYF. This sequence joins TRBV3-1 and TRBJ2-7, with TRBD1 matching over 12 bases. The CDR3 contains 20 residues. With V trimmed by 4 bases and J by 7 bases, 23 bases remained unmatched. Per the germline V gene, CDR1 is LGHDT and CDR2 is YNNKEL (reference sequence).

This clonotype appeared a few times. The gene calls are TRBV6-2 or TRBV6-3 and TRBJ2-7; no clear D. Trimming pared 5 bases from V and 3 bases from J, leaving 8 bases between. The CDR3 is 12 amino acids. CDR1 and CDR2 (germline): MNHEY, SVGEGT. CDR3 in DNA: TGTGCCAGCAGTCTACAAATCTACGAGCAGTACTTC. Amino acids: CASSLQIYEQYF.

The chain is built from TRBV28 and TRBJ1-1; D remains ambiguous. Germline CDR1 is MDHEN and CDR2 is SYDVKM. CDR3 size: 10 residues. V was clipped by 10 bases and J by 6 bases, with 9 bases between them. The CDR3 reads CATGRSEAFF. The CDR3 region has the DNA TGTGCCACCGGACGGTCTGAAGCTTTCTTT.

A few counts support this clonotype. This clone may be a read error of a much larger clone one base away. The genes are TRBV30 and TRBJ2-3; a weak D match, TRBD2 (5 bases). The CDR3 is made up of 13 amino acids. Germline CDR1 GTSNPN, CDR2 SVGIG (reference sequence). CDR3: CAWSGESTYTQYF. CDR3 nucleotides: TGTGCCTGGAGCGGGGAGAGCACATATACGCAGTATTTT.

In its sample, this clonotype was seen many times. The chain is built from TRBV21-1 and TRBJ2-2; the table's D call, TRBD1, was not checked against the DNA. TRBV21-1 is termed a pseudogene. The CDR3 is made up of 17 amino acids. Written as DNA, the CDR3 is TGTGCCAGCAGCAAAGCGGGGACAGGGGAAAACACCGGGGAGCTGTTTTTT. Its translation: CASSKAGTGENTGELFF.

V usage is TRBV12-3 or TRBV12-4 and J usage is TRBJ1-5, with D perhaps matching TRBD1 (6 bases). V lost 2 bases to trimming and J lost 5 bases, with 10 bases between them. The CDR3 consists of 14 residues. CDR3 in DNA: TGTGCCAGCAGTTTACAGGGGTGGCATCAGCCCCAGCATTTT. Its translation is CASSLQGWHQPQHF.

This clonotype was found a few times. V and J are TRBV20-1 and TRBJ1-5; D not resolved. V lost 3 bases and J 2 bases, leaving 5 bases between the germline ends. The CDR3 consists of 12 residues. Germline CDR1 DFQATT, CDR2 SNEGSKA (reference sequence). This CDR3 reads CSASLGNQPQHF. The CDR3 DNA reads TGCAGTGCTAGCCTCGGCAATCAGCCCCAGCATTTT.

This clonotype has ten or more counts. V gene TRBV12-5 combines with J gene TRBJ2-1, with D hard to call. V lost 1 base, J lost 7 bases, and 17 bases lay in between. Germline assignment: CDR1 LGHNT and CDR2 FRNRAP. This CDR3 region has 16 residues. The CDR3 protein is CASGLALGYGQNEQFF. The CDR3 bases are TGTGCTAGTGGTTTGGCCCTCGGGTACGGTCAAAATGAGCAGTTCTTC.

This clonotype came up many times. The rearrangement uses TRBV20-1 and TRBJ2-5; 7 nucleotides line up with TRBD1. The CDR3 is 14 amino acids. Germline lookup yields CDR1 DFQATT and CDR2 SNEGSKA (reference sequence). The J segment lost 4 bases and the V segment lost 0 bases, leaving 5 bases of the junction unmatched. The CDR3 is CSARDPRGTETQYF. In DNA form, the CDR3 reads TGCAGTGCTAGAGATCCCAGGGGGACAGAGACCCAGTACTTC.

This clonotype occurred many times. The V call is TRBV29-1, the J call TRBJ2-2, with TRBD1 matching over 9 bases. The junction had 15 bases not matched to a gene; V was cut back by 7 bases and J by 9 bases. Germline V gene sequence: CDR1 SQVTM, CDR2 ANQGSEA. The CDR3 has 15 residues. The CDR3 is CSAYTGGGSKRELFF. In DNA form, the CDR3 reads TGCAGCGCGTACACAGGGGGCGGATCTAAGAGGGAGCTGTTTTTT.

The genes are TRBV15 and TRBJ2-3, with D tentatively TRBD1 (5 bases). Germline V lookup: CDR1 LNHNV, CDR2 YYDKDF (reference sequence). Trimming cost V 8 bases and J 0 bases, with 12 bases left between them. The CDR3 extends over 14 amino acids. The CDR3 bases are TGTGCCACCCGGGCAGGGTTTAGCACAGATACGCAGTATTTT. It yields the protein CATRAGFSTDTQYF.

In its sample, this clonotype was seen a few times. This chain uses TRBV9 with TRBJ2-7; no clear D. The CDR3 sequence is 15 residues long. V was trimmed by 0 bases and J by 3 bases, leaving 13 bases between them. From germline, CDR1 is SGDLS and CDR2 YYNGEE. The CDR3 nucleotides read TGTGCCAGCAGCGTAGGGCTAGGGTCTAGCTACGAGCAGTACTTC. The encoded protein is CASSVGLGSSYEQYF.

The CDR3 loop is CASSWSRGGTDTQYF. CDR3 coding DNA: TGTGCCAGCAGTTGGAGCAGGGGTGGAACAGATACGCAGTATTTT. The chain uses TRBV12-3 or TRBV12-4 and TRBJ2-3; the D gene is possibly TRBD1 (6 bases). V was pared by 4 bases and J by 3 bases, with 14 bases between. CDR3 length: 15 amino acids.

This clonotype has a count of ten or more. V gene TRBV29-1 combines with J gene TRBJ1-1; weak D call: TRBD1 (5 bases). CDR3 length equals 10 residues. In germline, CDR1 is SQVTM, CDR2 ANQGSEA. The V end was cut by 7 bases, the J end by 9 bases, with 12 bases between. The CDR3, as DNA: TGCAGCGCGGAGGCAGGGAAAGCTTTCTTT. The encoded protein is CSAEAGKAFF.

This clonotype was seen at least ten times. The gene calls are TRBV4-3 and TRBJ2-4, with D possibly called TRBD1 or TRBD2 (6 bases each). V dropped 1 base and J dropped 4 bases, with 17 bases sitting between them. Germline V gene lookup returns CDR1 LGHNA and CDR2 YSLEER. This CDR3 is 17 amino acids long. DNA of the CDR3: TGCGCCAGCAGCCAAGGGGGCGTAGGGGGGTCAAAAAACATTCAGTACTTC. Its translation is CASSQGGVGGSKNIQYF.

The table lists this clonotype with many counts. The chain has TRBV5-1 and TRBJ2-7; possibly TRBD1 or TRBD2 for D (5 bases each). This CDR3 region has 15 residues. Germline CDR1 reads SGHRS; CDR2 reads YFSETQ. V was trimmed by 3 bases and J by 5 bases, leaving 18 bases between them. For the CDR3, the DNA is TGCGCCAGCAGCTCCCGAGGGGTGACGGGCAACGAGCAGTACTTC. Its translation is CASSSRGVTGNEQYF.

This clonotype was recorded many times. One junction end disagrees with the germline gene, perhaps due to a read error. The V and J genes are TRBV2 and TRBJ1-3, with D possibly TRBD1 on 6 matching bases. The CDR3 extends over 18 amino acids. Looked up from germline, CDR1 is SNHLY and CDR2 is FYNNEI. CDR3 in DNA: TGTGCCAGCAGCGAAGGGGGGACAAAGTACCAAACTGGAAACACCATATATTTT. This gives the protein CASSEGGTKYQTGNTIYF.

The rearrangement joins TRBV7-9 to TRBJ2-5, with D tentatively TRBD2 (5 bases). The CDR3 extends over 15 amino acids. CDR1 and CDR2 (germline): SEHNR, FQNEAQ (reference sequence). V lost 7 bases to trimming and J lost 4 bases, with 19 bases between them. This chain's CDR3 is CASTTYTPRAETQYF. CDR3 bases: TGTGCCAGCACCACTTACACCCCGAGGGCAGAGACCCAGTACTTC.

This clonotype was seen a few times. CDR3 amino acids: CASSWPAGELFF. The CDR3 region has the DNA TGCGCCAGCAGCTGGCCAGCCGGGGAGCTGTTTTTT. V gene TRBV5-1 combines with J gene TRBJ2-2; unclear D gene. The CDR3 sequence is 12 residues long. With 3 bases removed from V and 6 bases from J, the gap between germline ends came to 6 bases. CDR1 and CDR2 (germline): SGHRS, YFSETQ.

This clonotype was seen many times. The V call is TRBV11-2, the J call TRBJ2-7; tentative D call: TRBD2 (5 bases). V was trimmed by 3 bases and J by 5 bases, leaving 11 bases between them. The CDR3 runs 13 residues. Germline V gene lookup returns CDR1 SGHAT and CDR2 FQNNGV. The CDR3 coding sequence is TGTGCCAGCAGCTTGTACGGAGCGGACGAGCAGTACTTC. Amino acid sequence: CASSLYGADEQYF.